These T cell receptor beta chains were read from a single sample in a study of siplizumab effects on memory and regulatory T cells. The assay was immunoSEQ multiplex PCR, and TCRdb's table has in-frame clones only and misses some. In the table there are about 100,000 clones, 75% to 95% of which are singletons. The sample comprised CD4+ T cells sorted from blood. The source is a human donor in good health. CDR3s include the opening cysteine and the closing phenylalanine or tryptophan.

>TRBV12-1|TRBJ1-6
CASSVLGTGDSPLHF
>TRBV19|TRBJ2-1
CASTPGRASYNEQFF
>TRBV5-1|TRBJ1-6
CASSLARNSPLHF
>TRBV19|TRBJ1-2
CASSTTGDGYTF
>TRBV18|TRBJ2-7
CASSPLSTSYEQYF
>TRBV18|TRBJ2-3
CASSPPSGYTDTQYF
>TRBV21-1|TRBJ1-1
CASSKGWGPEAFF
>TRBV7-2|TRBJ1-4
CASSLRRNEKLFF
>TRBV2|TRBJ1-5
CASSGEGLIGQPQHF
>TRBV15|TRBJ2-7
CATSRGFSYEQYF
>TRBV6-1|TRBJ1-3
CASSDGSNTIYF
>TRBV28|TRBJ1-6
CASSQINSPLHF
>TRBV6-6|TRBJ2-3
CASSDTGGDTQYF
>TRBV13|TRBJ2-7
CASSTGPLSNEQYF
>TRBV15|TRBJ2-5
CATSNVLGQGRQETQYF
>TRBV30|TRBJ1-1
CACPGWTGNTEAFF
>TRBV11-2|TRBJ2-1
CASSLDYSGGTYNEQFF
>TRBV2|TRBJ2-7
CASSRQAESYEQYF
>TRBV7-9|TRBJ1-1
CASTLTGNTEAFF
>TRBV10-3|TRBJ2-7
CASTGDTYEQYF
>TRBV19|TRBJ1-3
CASSTASGNTIYF
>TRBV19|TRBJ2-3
CASSIGWAGSTDTQYF
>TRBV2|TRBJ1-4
CASSGYGGPEKLFF
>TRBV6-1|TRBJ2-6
CASSEAGTGANVLTF
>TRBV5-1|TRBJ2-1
CASSFLAGADNEQFF
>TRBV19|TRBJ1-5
CASNGGQAGAQPQHF
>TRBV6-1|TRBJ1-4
CASRLQGINEKLFF
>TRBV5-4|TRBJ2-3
CASSEGQAGADTQYF
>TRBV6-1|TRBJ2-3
CASSWTGKWTDTQYF
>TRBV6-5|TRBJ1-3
CASGISGNTIYF
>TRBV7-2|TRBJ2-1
CASSMGQPFRNEQFF
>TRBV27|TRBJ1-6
CASSLAGNSPLHF
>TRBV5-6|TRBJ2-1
CASSWGLAGGYNEQFF
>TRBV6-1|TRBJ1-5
CASSGRDSYSNQPQHF
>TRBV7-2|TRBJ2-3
CASSTGLPSTDTQYF
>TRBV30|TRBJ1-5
CAWSVPHSWQPQHF
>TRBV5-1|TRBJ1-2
CASSLEGALFTNYGYTF
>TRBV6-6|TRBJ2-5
CASGFSGGAGETQYF
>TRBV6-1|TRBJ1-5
CASNTGGGDVQPQHF
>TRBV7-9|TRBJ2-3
CASSFLPDRGSKDTQYF
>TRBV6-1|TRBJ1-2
CASSPTGGYGYTF
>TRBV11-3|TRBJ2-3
CASSTGQGGTDTQYF
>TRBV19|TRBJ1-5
CASSIAGGVTEPQHF
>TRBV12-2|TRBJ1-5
CASRFPDQNQPQHF
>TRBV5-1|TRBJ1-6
CASSLAGQGYNSPLHF
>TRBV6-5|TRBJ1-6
CATGTRNSPLHF
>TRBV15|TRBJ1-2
CATSRDATGGFDYTF